These 28 T cell receptor beta chains were sequenced from one sample in a study of blood T cell repertoires in COVID-19. Using immunoSEQ multiplex PCR, the repertoire was profiled, and TCRdb retains in-frame clones only, with some absent. The sample shows some 370,000 clones, more than 70% of them seen only once. Source material: peripheral blood. Source of these receptors: a woman aged 25 to 39 with COVID-19, enrolled during active disease.

This chain connects TRBV6-2 or TRBV6-3 to TRBJ2-1; the D gene is possibly TRBD2 (6 bases). V lost 5 bases, J lost 8 bases, and 16 bases lay in between. The length of the CDR3 is 14 residues. Germline V gene lookup returns CDR1 MNHEY and CDR2 SVGEGT. The CDR3 sequence: CASSALGGRHEQFF. The CDR3 DNA is TGTGCCAGCAGTGCTTTAGGAGGGCGCCATGAGCAGTTCTTC.

The J gene is TRBJ2-3, the V gene TRBV29-1; D possibly corresponds to TRBD2 (6 bases). Looked up from germline, CDR1 is SQVTM and CDR2 is ANQGSEA. Deletions cut 6 bases from V and 0 bases from J, with 13 bases between. The CDR3 covers 14 residues. Here the CDR3 reads CSVHRGGSTDTQYF. The CDR3 DNA sequence: TGCAGCGTCCACCGGGGAGGTAGCACAGATACGCAGTATTTT.

This clone was seen more than once but under ten times. The chain employs TRBV12-3 or TRBV12-4 and TRBJ1-4; D is possibly TRBD1 (5 bases). The CDR3 sequence is 13 residues long. The ends were cut back, 2 bases at V and 7 bases at J, with 8 bases in the middle. The CDR3 nucleotides are TGTGCCAGCAGTTTACAGGGAAGTGAAAAACTGTTTTTT. It translates to CASSLQGSEKLFF.

Points on this clone: This CDR3 is also generated by other DNA sequences in the sample. J is TRBJ1-6 and V is TRBV6-5; TRBD1 matches at 9 bases. Germline CDR1 reads MNHEY; CDR2 reads SVGAGI. The CDR3 is made up of 14 amino acids. The V and J ends lost 4 bases and 9 bases, in that order; junction bases with no gene match: 4. The CDR3, as DNA: TGTGCCAGCAGTTCCACAGGGGGCGGTTCACCCCTCCACTTT. Protein sequence: CASSSTGGGSPLHF.

The chain uses TRBV5-1 and TRBJ1-4; 9 bases agree with TRBD1. CDR1 is SGHRS and CDR2 is YFSETQ in the germline V gene. The CDR3 is made up of 17 amino acids. J was trimmed by 3 bases and V by 3 bases; bases with no gene match: 9. The CDR3 bases are TGCGCCAGCAGCTCGGGGGACAGGGAGAGGGCTAATGAAAAACTGTTTTTT. It codes for CASSSGDRERANEKLFF.

A single count supports this clone. The chain has TRBV5-6 and TRBJ2-1, with D perhaps matching TRBD2 (8 bases). Germline CDR1 and CDR2: SGHDT and YYEEEE. The V gene lost 3 bases and the J gene lost 3 bases, with 19 bases spanning the gap. There are 17 residues in the CDR3. CDR3 residues: CASSSRGVAGNYNEQFF. The CDR3 DNA sequence: TGTGCCAGCAGCTCCAGGGGGGTAGCGGGGAACTACAATGAGCAGTTCTTC.

The V and J genes are TRBV6-5 and TRBJ2-7; D unclear. Trimming stripped 7 bases from V and 2 bases from J, with 9 bases between. Looked up from germline, CDR1 is MNHEY and CDR2 is SVGAGI. The CDR3 totals 12 residues. The CDR3 DNA reads as TGTGCCAGCACCCTAACCGCCTACGAGCAGTACTTC. The encoded protein is CASTLTAYEQYF.

The chain joins TRBV10-3 to TRBJ2-1; 10 nucleotides match TRBD2. Germline-derived CDR1 and CDR2 are ENHRY and SYGVKD. CDR3 length: 17 residues. J lost 5 bases, V lost 5 bases, and 12 bases had no gene match. CDR3 amino acids: CAISRKGLARSNNEQFF. Written as DNA, the CDR3 is TGTGCCATCAGTCGGAAGGGACTAGCGAGATCCAACAATGAGCAGTTCTTC.

The rearrangement joins TRBV19 to TRBJ2-7; perhaps TRBD2 as D (5 bases). The germline V gene has CDR1 LNHDA and CDR2 SQIVND (reference sequence). V lost 1 base to trimming and J lost 3 bases, with 10 bases between them. This CDR3 is built from 14 residues. The CDR3 spells CASSIVDRDYEQYF. CDR3 nucleotide sequence: TGTGCCAGTAGTATAGTTGATCGGGACTACGAGCAGTACTTC.

The CDR3: CASSSTVRPDTQYF. CDR3 in DNA: TGTGCCAGCAGTTCTACCGTTCGCCCAGATACGCAGTATTTT. The rearrangement uses TRBV28 and TRBJ2-3; D not resolved. V was shortened by 4 bases and J by 4 bases, with 12 bases between the two germline ends. CDR3 length equals 14 residues. Germline V gene lookup returns CDR1 MDHEN and CDR2 SYDVKM.

The table lists this clone with a count of one. For the CDR3, the DNA is TGTGCCAGCAGTATGTTGGGTTTCAGGGGCGGGGAGACCCAGTACTTC. Protein sequence: CASSMLGFRGGETQYF. The chain couples TRBV6-2 or TRBV6-3 to TRBJ2-5, with D perhaps TRBD1 (6 bases). The ends were cut back, 5 bases at V and 5 bases at J, with 21 bases in the middle. The length of the CDR3 is 16 residues. From germline, CDR1 is MNHEY and CDR2 SVGEGT.

This clone was detected only once. The rearrangement links TRBV19 to TRBJ2-7; D unresolved. V lost 3 bases, J lost 2 bases, and 8 bases lay in between. The CDR3 extends over 13 amino acids. Per germline, CDR1 LNHDA and CDR2 SQIVND (reference sequence). The CDR3 nucleotides read TGTGCCAGTAGTATGGCTGCCACCTACGAGCAGTACTTC. Its protein product is CASSMAATYEQYF. Drawing the rest from reference TRBV19 and TRBJ2-7, the complete variable domain is DGGITQSPKYLFRKEGQNVTLSCEQNLNHDAMYWYRQDPGQGLRLIYYSQIVNDFQKGDIAEGYSVSREKKESFPLTVTSAQKNPTAFYLCASSMAATYEQYFGPGTRLTVT.

Comments on this clone: The junction departs from germline at one end; a sequencing error may be responsible. The chain has TRBV6-5 and TRBJ2-2; 8 bases are a match to TRBD1. The CDR3 has 14 residues. Germline V lookup: CDR1 MNHEY, CDR2 SVGAGI. In DNA form, the CDR3 reads TGTGCCACCGGACAGGGAAGGAACCCCGGGGAGCTGTTTTTT. Translated, it gives CATGQGRNPGELFF.

Turning to this clone: Within the sample, other DNA sequences also encode this same CDR3. This chain connects TRBV29-1 to TRBJ2-5; TRBD2 might be the D (5 bases). The CDR3 sequence is 12 residues long. CDR1 is SQVTM, CDR2 ANQGSEA, per germline. Deletions cut 4 bases from V and 1 base from J, with 7 bases between. The CDR3 protein is CSVGAGQETQYF. CDR3 DNA sequence: TGCAGCGTTGGTGCGGGCCAAGAGACCCAGTACTTC.

The J gene is TRBJ2-5, the V gene TRBV18; 8 bases align to TRBD1. Germline trimming cut 5 bases from V and 2 bases from J; bases unmatched to any gene: 4. CDR3 length: 14 residues. Germline assignment: CDR1 KGHSH and CDR2 LQKENI. The CDR3, as DNA: TGTGCCAGCTCATTTGGGACAGGACAAGAGACCCAGTACTTC. Translating it yields CASSFGTGQETQYF.

The chain joins TRBV5-8 to TRBJ2-7, with 9 bases fitting TRBD1. Germline V gives CDR1 SGHTS, CDR2 YDEGEE. The CDR3 has 15 residues. J gave up 5 bases and V 9 bases, and 15 bases lay outside the gene matches. The CDR3 region has the DNA TGTGCCACCCGATTGGCCGGGACAGGGTCCCACGAGCAGTACTTC. Residues: CATRLAGTGSHEQYF.

This chain uses TRBV7-3 with TRBJ2-2, with 8 bases aligning to TRBD2. The CDR3 consists of 16 residues. Trimming at V came to 5 bases and at J to 5 bases, leaving 10 bases not matched to a gene. Per the germline V gene, CDR1 is SGHTA and CDR2 is FQGTGA. The CDR3 nucleotides read TGTGCCAGCAGCGCGGCGGCGGGACTAGAGACCGGGGAGCTGTTTTTT. Amino acid sequence: CASSAAAGLETGELFF.

The chain has TRBV19 and TRBJ2-2; TRBD1 matches 10 bases. CDR3 length equals 17 residues. Per the germline V gene, CDR1 is LNHDA and CDR2 is SQIVND (reference sequence). With V trimmed by 5 bases and J by 1 base, 7 bases remained unmatched. The CDR3 region is CASSPQGTGENTGELFF. The CDR3 nucleotides read TGTGCCAGTAGTCCCCAGGGGACAGGGGAGAACACCGGGGAGCTGTTTTTT.

The chain employs TRBV10-1 and TRBJ2-5, with D maybe TRBD2 (6 bases). Germline assignment: CDR1 WNHNN and CDR2 SYGVQD (reference sequence). There are 13 residues in the CDR3. With 3 bases removed from V and 4 bases from J, the gap between germline ends came to 9 bases. CDR3 residues: CASSDGGAETQYF. CDR3 in DNA: TGCGCCAGCAGTGACGGAGGGGCAGAGACCCAGTACTTC.

The count of this clone is one. V gene TRBV5-1 combines with J gene TRBJ2-4, with TRBD2 as a possible D gene (5 bases). Germline values: CDR1 SGHRS, CDR2 YFSETQ. CDR3 length: 14 amino acids. V lost 1 base and J 7 bases, leaving 12 bases between the germline ends. The CDR3, as DNA: TGCGCCAGCAGCTTGTGGGGAGAAGGTAACATTCAGTACTTC. Its translation is CASSLWGEGNIQYF.

This chain joins TRBV7-9 and TRBJ2-1; 9 bases align to TRBD1. The CDR3 is 13 residues long. With 5 bases clipped from V and 9 bases from J, the junction kept 5 bases outside the gene matches. Germline CDR1 SEHNR, CDR2 FQNEAQ (reference sequence). CDR3 sequence: CASSQRTGVEQFF. CDR3 DNA: TGTGCCAGCAGCCAAAGGACAGGGGTTGAGCAGTTCTTC.

The chain has TRBV24-1 and TRBJ1-2; maybe TRBD1 (5 bases). The CDR3 has 14 amino acids. The V gene's germline CDR1 is KGHDR and CDR2 SFDVKD. Trimming cost V 1 base and J 8 bases, with 13 bases left between them. The CDR3 nucleotides are TGTGCCACCAGTGATTTATGGCAGGGTAAAGGCTACACCTTC. Protein sequence: CATSDLWQGKGYTF.

The chain carries TRBV30 and TRBJ1-5; D perhaps matches TRBD1 (6 bases). V lost 5 bases and J lost 2, with 13 bases in between. CDR1 is GTSNPN, CDR2 SVGIG, per germline (reference sequence). The CDR3 contains 14 residues. CDR3 in DNA: TGTGCCTGGGAAGGACAGACCGGCAATCAGCCCCAGCATTTT. Its protein product is CAWEGQTGNQPQHF.

The gene calls are TRBV6-1 and TRBJ2-2; D is ambiguous. Germline assignment: CDR1 MNHNS and CDR2 SASEGT. V gave up 3 bases and J gave up 9 bases, with 11 bases separating them. CDR3 length: 13 amino acids. The CDR3 DNA sequence: TGTGCCAGCAGTGACCTAGTACTGAGGGAGCTGTTTTTT. This codes for CASSDLVLRELFF.

V and J are TRBV19 and TRBJ2-7; weak D call: TRBD2 (5 bases). V shed 7 bases and J shed 0 bases, with 13 bases lying between them. The CDR3 loop spans 14 amino acids. Germline CDR1 reads LNHDA; CDR2 reads SQIVND (reference sequence). CDR3 protein: CASTPSEGSYEQYF. CDR3 DNA sequence: TGTGCCAGTACCCCCAGTGAGGGCTCCTACGAGCAGTACTTC. Looking up the rest from reference TRBV19 and TRBJ2-7 gives the full variable domain: DGGITQSPKYLFRKEGQNVTLSCEQNLNHDAMYWYRQDPGQGLRLIYYSQIVNDFQKGDIAEGYSVSREKKESFPLTVTSAQKNPTAFYLCASTPSEGSYEQYFGPGTRLTVT.

This clone was counted only a few times. The chain has TRBV4-1 and TRBJ2-6; unclear D gene. This CDR3 has 18 amino acids. V was clipped by 2 bases and J by 2 bases, with 16 bases between them. Germline V lookup: CDR1 MGHRA, CDR2 YSYEKL. The CDR3 nucleotides are TGCGCCAGCAGCCAACTCGACATGGGTCTGACTGGGGCCAACGTCCTGACTTTC. Translation gives CASSQLDMGLTGANVLTF.

V gene TRBV7-9 combines with J gene TRBJ1-1; 8 bases line up with TRBD1. CDR1 is SEHNR and CDR2 is FQNEAQ in the germline V gene (reference sequence). J lost 0 bases, V lost 3 bases, and 3 bases had no gene match. The CDR3 totals 15 residues. The CDR3 loop is CASSFRQGMNTEAFF. In nucleotides, the CDR3 is TGTGCCAGCAGCTTCCGACAGGGGATGAACACTGAAGCTTTCTTT.

The CDR3 nucleotides are TGCGCCAGCAGCCAAGATCCGGCAGGGAGGGTGCAGTACTTC. This gives the protein CASSQDPAGRVQYF. This rearrangement joins TRBV4-1 to TRBJ2-7; TRBD2 agrees at 7 bases. In germline, CDR1 is MGHRA, CDR2 YSYEKL. V lost 0 bases to trimming and J lost 9 bases; unmatched junction nucleotides: 8. This CDR3 contains 14 residues.